This TCR beta chain was sequenced for a study of cytomegalovirus exposure and HLA in healthy donors. Points from the study as a whole: Among the CMV-associated chains, three were confirmed in vitro as specific for CMV antigens. The majority of TCR sequences were rare, yet some public TCRs appeared in many donors. Some TCR beta chains (around 160 of them) were listed as cytomegalovirus-associated. Later, an analysis found that TCR clusters from the first cohort tended to co-occur in the 130 or so validation repertoires.

The CDR3 is 13 residues long. V was clipped by 6 bases and J by 5 bases, with 13 bases between them. Looked up from germline, CDR1 is MRHNA and CDR2 is SNTAGT. Assay: immunoSEQ multiplex PCR; the TCRdb copy retains only in-frame clones and omits some. The sample lists fewer than 85,000 clones, about 90% occurring once. In regard to this clone: The antigen is unknown.

The rearrangement links TRBV6-4 to TRBJ2-5; D is undetermined. This TCR was sampled from a woman younger than 30 in good health and CMV-seropositive. Sequenced: PBMCs. For the CDR3, the DNA is TGTGCCAGCAGCCCGAGCCCGGAGGAGACCCAGTACTTC. It codes for CASSPSPEETQYF.